The 18 T cell receptor beta chains in this list originate from one sample, sequenced in a study of blood T cell repertoires in COVID-19. Produced via immunoSEQ multiplex PCR; TCRdb's table is partial and in-frame only. The sample consists of approximately 220,000 clones, about 90% of them appearing once. Sequencing was performed on PBMCs or T cells enriched from blood (not recorded which). The receptor set was obtained from a woman aged 25 to 39 with acute COVID-19.

This clone has a handful of counts. V usage is TRBV4-1 and J usage is TRBJ2-7; 12 bases are a match to TRBD1. Germline loops: CDR1 MGHRA, CDR2 YSYEKL. The CDR3 covers 15 residues. V lost 4 bases and J lost 4; bases outside the gene matches: 5. The CDR3 DNA reads TGCGCCAGCAGCCCTGGGACAGGGGGCTGGTACGAGCAGTACTTC. Its protein is CASSPGTGGWYEQYF.

This chain uses TRBV5-1 with TRBJ1-6; the D gene is possibly TRBD1 (5 bases). The CDR3 is 15 amino acids. Trimming cost V 5 bases and J 7 bases, with 16 bases left between them. Germline V gene lookup returns CDR1 SGHRS and CDR2 YFSETQ. CDR3 sequence (DNA): TGCGCCAGCAGGGGGCAGGGATTGGGGAATTCACCCCTCCACTTT. Protein sequence: CASRGQGLGNSPLHF. Looking up the rest from reference TRBV5-1 and TRBJ1-6 gives the full variable domain: KAGVTQTPRYLIKTRGQQVTLSCSPISGHRSVSWYQQTPGQGLQFLFEYFSETQRNKGNFPGRFSGRQFSNSRSEMNVSTLELGDSALYLCASRGQGLGNSPLHFGNGTRLTVT.

The rearrangement joins TRBV2 to TRBJ1-4; possibly TRBD1 for D (6 bases). Germline CDR1 is SNHLY and CDR2 is FYNNEI. CDR3 length equals 15 residues. V dropped 7 bases and J dropped 5 bases, with 17 bases sitting between them. The CDR3 DNA reads TGTGCCAGCACCCTCTCGACAGGTTACAATGAAAAACTGTTTTTT. Encoded protein: CASTLSTGYNEKLFF.

The chain links TRBV4-1 to TRBJ1-1, with 10 bases identical to TRBD1. With V trimmed by 5 bases and J by 11 bases, 8 bases remained unmatched. There are 13 residues in the CDR3. Germline V CDR1 and CDR2: MGHRA, YSYEKL. DNA for the CDR3: TGCGCCAGCAGCGGACAGGGGGAGGATCGGGCTTTCTTT. This encodes CASSGQGEDRAFF.

V gene TRBV12-3 or TRBV12-4 combines with J gene TRBJ1-2, with D uncertain. Trimming shortened V by 5 bases and J by 8 bases, and 15 bases separated the two germline ends. This CDR3 region has 13 residues. Here the CDR3 DNA reads TGTGCCAGCAGTACCCGAGGGTCTGAGGGCTACACCTTC. It is translated as CASSTRGSEGYTF.

This chain uses TRBV7-6 with TRBJ2-6, with D possibly TRBD1 on 5 matching bases. Germline V gives CDR1 SGHVS, CDR2 FNYEAQ. Trimming pared 5 bases from V and 0 bases from J, leaving 8 bases between. The CDR3 contains 15 residues. The CDR3 nucleotides read TGTGCCAGCAGCCCCCAGGGCTCTGGGGCCAACGTCCTGACTTTC. Translated: CASSPQGSGANVLTF.

CDR3 nucleotide sequence: TGTGCCAGCAGTCTCGGGACAGGGGCCCACTATGGCTACACCTTC. Translated: CASSLGTGAHYGYTF. This rearrangement joins TRBV27 to TRBJ1-2, with 10 bases matching TRBD1. CDR3 length: 15 residues. CDR1 is MNHEY and CDR2 is SMNVEV in the germline V gene (reference sequence). The junction had 6 bases not matched to a gene; V was cut back by 5 bases and J by 3 bases.

The rearrangement uses TRBV19 and TRBJ1-2; D not resolved. CDR1 LNHDA and CDR2 SQIVND come from the germline V gene (reference sequence). Trimming stripped 2 bases from V and 6 bases from J, with 10 bases between. The CDR3 is 13 amino acids. The CDR3 nucleotides are TGTGCCAGTAGTATATTACAGAACGATGGCTACACCTTC. This sequence encodes CASSILQNDGYTF.

The chain couples TRBV6-5 to TRBJ1-2; TRBD1 agrees at 11 bases. CDR3 length: 15 residues. Germline CDR1 and CDR2: MNHEY and SVGAGI. V dropped 0 bases and J dropped 6; count of bases not matched to a gene: 3. CDR3 protein: CASSYSMGQGDGYTF. The CDR3 DNA follows: TGTGCCAGCAGTTACTCGATGGGACAGGGGGATGGCTACACCTTC.

This clone was counted once. V is TRBV13 and J is TRBJ2-5; TRBD2 matches 7 bases. Germline V lookup: CDR1 PRHDT, CDR2 FYEKMQ (reference sequence). The CDR3 is made up of 13 amino acids. The trim removed 8 bases at V and 2 bases at J, leaving 5 bases unmatched. In nucleotides, the CDR3 is TGTGCCAGCCGAGCGGGGAGGCAAGAGACCCAGTACTTC. It encodes CASRAGRQETQYF.

The chain uses TRBV19 and TRBJ1-3; no clear D gene. The CDR3 has 13 residues. V lost 5 bases, J lost 0 bases, and 5 bases lay in between. The germline CDR1 and CDR2 sequences are LNHDA and SQIVND (reference sequence). The CDR3 region is CASSASSGNTIYF. DNA of the CDR3: TGTGCCAGTAGTGCCAGCTCTGGAAACACCATATATTTT.

This clone was recorded once. This chain connects TRBV6-2 or TRBV6-3 to TRBJ1-6; 9 bases map to TRBD1. The germline gives CDR1 MNHEY, CDR2 SVGEGT. The CDR3 is made up of 15 amino acids. The V gene end was trimmed by 7 bases and the J gene end by 8 bases; junction bases not matched to a gene: 9. Here the CDR3 reads CASTPPGTGHSPLHF. CDR3 bases: TGTGCCAGCACCCCACCCGGGACAGGGCATTCACCCCTCCACTTT.

The gene calls are TRBV12-3 or TRBV12-4 and TRBJ1-1, with TRBD1 identical over 7 bases. V gave up 6 bases and J gave up 5 bases; unmatched junction bases: 6. The CDR3 runs 13 residues. CDR3 amino acids: CASSRQGLTEAFF. CDR3 nucleotides: TGTGCCAGCAGCCGACAGGGCTTGACTGAAGCTTTCTTT.

V and J are TRBV3-1 (or the pseudogene TRBV3-2) and TRBJ1-1, with a tentative D call TRBD1 (5 bases). V gave up 1 base and J gave up 3 bases, with 15 bases separating them. The CDR3 covers 16 residues. The V gene's germline CDR1 is LGHDT and CDR2 YNNKEL (reference sequence). The CDR3 here is CASSQAVGRVDTEAFF. The CDR3 DNA is TGTGCCAGCAGCCAAGCGGTAGGCAGGGTGGACACTGAAGCTTTCTTT.

This chain links TRBV7-3 with TRBJ2-1; the match to TRBD2 covers 11 bases. CDR3 size: 15 residues. From germline, CDR1 is SGHTA and CDR2 FQGTGA. J gave up 9 bases and V 1 base, and 5 bases lay outside the gene matches. This chain's CDR3 is CASSLSSGGAGEQFF. The CDR3 region has the DNA TGTGCCAGCAGCTTAAGTAGCGGGGGGGCCGGTGAGCAGTTCTTC.

The V call is TRBV7-2, the J call TRBJ2-1; D gene ambiguous. From germline, CDR1 is SGHTA and CDR2 FQGNSA. The V gene lost 3 bases and the J gene lost 4 bases, with 10 bases spanning the gap. The length of the CDR3 is 14 residues. As DNA, the CDR3 is TGTGCCAGCAGCTTCATCCCGGAGTACAATGAGCAGTTCTTC. This codes for CASSFIPEYNEQFF.

This sequence joins TRBV10-2 and TRBJ2-2; the match to TRBD2 covers 15 bases. This CDR3 has 18 amino acids. Trimming removed 8 bases from V and 6 bases from J; junction bases left unmatched: 13. Looked up from germline, CDR1 is WSHSY and CDR2 is SAAADI. The CDR3 here is CASRKPGLAGGRPGELFF. For the CDR3, the DNA is TGCGCCAGCCGGAAGCCGGGACTAGCGGGGGGCCGTCCCGGGGAGCTGTTTTTT.

The J gene is TRBJ2-1, the V gene TRBV29-1; possible D gene TRBD1, 5 bases. V gave up 2 bases and J gave up 4 bases, with 15 bases separating them. The CDR3 has 15 amino acids. Germline-derived CDR1 and CDR2 are SQVTM and ANQGSEA. The DNA of the CDR3 is TGCAGCGTTGAATCAGGGTATAGCTCATACAATGAGCAGTTCTTC. Amino acid sequence: CSVESGYSSYNEQFF.